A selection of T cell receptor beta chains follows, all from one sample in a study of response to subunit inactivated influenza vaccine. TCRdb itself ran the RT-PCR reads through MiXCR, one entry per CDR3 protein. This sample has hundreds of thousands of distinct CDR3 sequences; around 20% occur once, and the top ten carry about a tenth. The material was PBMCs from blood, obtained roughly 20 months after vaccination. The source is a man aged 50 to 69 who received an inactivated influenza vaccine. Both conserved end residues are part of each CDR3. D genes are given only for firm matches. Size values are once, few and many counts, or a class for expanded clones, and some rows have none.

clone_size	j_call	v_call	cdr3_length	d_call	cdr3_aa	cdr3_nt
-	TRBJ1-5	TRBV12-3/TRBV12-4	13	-	CASRLGLNQPQHF	TGTGCCAGCAGGCTTGGGTTGAATCAGCCCCAGCATTTT
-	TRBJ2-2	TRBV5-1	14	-	CASSLDRPAGELFF	TGCGCCAGCAGCCTCGACAGACCCGCCGGGGAGCTGTTTTTT
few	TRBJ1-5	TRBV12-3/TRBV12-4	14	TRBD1	CASGQAYSNQPQHF	TGTGCCAGCGGACAGGCCTATAGCAATCAGCCCCAGCATTTT
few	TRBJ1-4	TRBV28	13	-	CASSSASNEKLFF	TGTGCCAGCAGCTCAGCCTCTAATGAAAAACTGTTTTTT
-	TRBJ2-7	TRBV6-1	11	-	CASSEGQGQYF	TGTGCCAGCAGTGAAGGCCAGGGGCAGTACTTC
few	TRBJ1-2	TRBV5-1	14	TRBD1	CASSSGTGAHGYTF	TGCGCCAGCAGCTCAGGGACAGGGGCCCATGGCTACACCTTC
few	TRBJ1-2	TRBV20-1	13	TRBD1	CSGGTGTAYGYTF	TGCAGCGGAGGGACAGGCACCGCTTATGGCTACACCTTC
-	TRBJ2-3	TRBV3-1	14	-	CASSQGGSTNTQYF	TGTGCCAGCAGCCAAGGAGGGAGCACAAATACGCAGTATTTT
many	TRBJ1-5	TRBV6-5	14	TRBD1	CASSYRGPNQPQHF	TGTGCCAGCAGTTACAGGGGGCCCAATCAGCCCCAGCATTTT
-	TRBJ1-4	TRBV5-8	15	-	CASSLDGFSSEKLFF	TGTGCCAGCAGCTTGGATGGGTTTAGTTCTGAAAAACTGTTTTTT
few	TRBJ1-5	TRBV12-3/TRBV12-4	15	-	CASSHGPPAGQPQHF	TGTGCCAGCAGTCATGGGCCACCGGCGGGTCAGCCCCAGCATTTT
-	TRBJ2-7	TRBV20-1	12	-	CSASRDPGEQYF	TGCAGTGCTTCCCGGGACCCTGGGGAGCAGTACTTC
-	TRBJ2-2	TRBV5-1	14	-	CASSPSRTPGELFF	TGCGCCAGCAGCCCATCCCGAACGCCCGGGGAGCTGTTTTTT
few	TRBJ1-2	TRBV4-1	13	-	CASSQETYYGYTF	TGCGCCAGCAGCCAAGAAACCTACTATGGCTACACCTTC
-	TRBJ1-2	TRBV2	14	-	CASSVGRANYGYTF	TGTGCCAGCAGTGTTGGCAGAGCTAACTATGGCTACACCTTC
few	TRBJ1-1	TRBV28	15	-	CASSSAGGENSKAFF	TGTGCCAGCAGTTCGGCGGGGGGGGAGAATAGTAAAGCTTTCTTT
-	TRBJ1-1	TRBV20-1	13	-	CSARDPLNTEAFF	TGCAGTGCTAGAGATCCACTGAACACTGAAGCTTTCTTT